This T cell receptor beta chain emerged from a study of cytomegalovirus exposure and HLA in healthy donors. As regards this clone: As yet, its antigen is unknown.

The germline V gene has CDR1 SGHAT and CDR2 FQNNGV. CDR3 length: 19 residues. The V and J ends lost 4 bases and 3 bases, in that order; junction bases with no gene match: 17. Study-level findings and limits: Productive rates of about 87% or about 30% were seen for most TCR beta V segments in an earlier analysis. 150 to 200 TCR beta chains were listed as cytomegalovirus-associated.

The PCR employed 60 Vbeta primers together with 13 Jbeta primers. Profiling relied on immunoSEQ multiplex PCR, and the TCRdb table lists in-frame clones only, not all of them. Here the sample spans 120,000 to 150,000 clones, about 80% being singletons. The chain uses TRBV11-2 and TRBJ2-3, with TRBD2 identical over 9 bases. Source material: PBMCs. The receptor was isolated from a man aged 35-49 years in good health and CMV-seropositive. CDR3 residues: CASSSETSGGEFRTDTQYF. DNA for the CDR3: TGTGCCAGCAGCTCCGAGACTAGCGGAGGGGAGTTCCGTACAGATACGCAGTATTTT.